Reported below is one T cell receptor beta chain. Its antigen is unidentified. These data originate in a study of CD8+ T cells in alopecia areata. Notes on the study in general: Alphabeta T cells residing in normal skin are also sequenced in scalp samples. Lesional scalp exceeded normal scalp in clonality, especially in alopecia totalis/universalis.

Germline V gives CDR1 SGHRS, CDR2 YFSETQ. This CDR3 contains 14 residues. V lost 4 bases to trimming and J lost 2 bases, with 7 bases between them. Extracted RNA was reverse transcribed, and the resulting cDNA served as sequencing template. The method was immunoSEQ multiplex PCR; TCRdb's version includes in-frame clones alone and lacks a portion of them. The sample yields roughly 150,000 clones, around 60% seen once. Both peripheral blood and punch biopsies of lesional scalp skin were obtained from patients who had alopecia areata. The rearrangement uses TRBV5-1 and TRBJ2-6; D not resolved. Sequencing was performed on CD4+ T cells sorted from blood, taken at week 0. This receptor was obtained from a human donor with alopecia areata. Here the CDR3 reads CASSPLTGANVLTF. DNA of the CDR3: TGCGCCAGCAGCCCCCTAACTGGGGCCAACGTCCTGACTTTC.